Listed below are T cell receptor beta chains from one sample, sequenced in a study of PD-L1 blockade in urothelial cancer. Data came from immunoSEQ multiplex PCR; TCRdb stores just in-frame clones and leaves some out. The sample includes fewer than 85,000 clones, about 90% seen only once; the top ten take roughly 10%. The sample consisted of PBMCs, taken around atezolizumab (anti-PD-L1) treatment. The receptors were gathered from a man in his 60s with urothelial cancer. The CDR3 runs from the conserved cysteine through the conserved F or W.

TRBV5-4,TRBJ2-7,CASSLETSGEQYF
TRBV7-8,TRBJ1-5,CASSPQTGSNQPQHF
TRBV9,TRBJ2-5,CASSEEGAGSRETQYF
TRBV9,TRBJ2-2,CASSVLPLMRENTGELFF
TRBV29-1,TRBJ2-1,CSATRDRNEQFF
TRBV4-3,TRBJ1-1,CASSQVEGRDTEAFF
TRBV19,TRBJ1-5,CASSIGVQYSNQPQHF
TRBV5-1,TRBJ2-5,CASSAKETQYF
TRBV9,TRBJ1-2,CASSVLGTALGYGYTF
TRBV30,TRBJ1-2,CAWSSAGGYYGYTF
TRBV2,TRBJ2-7,CASNRLAGGSSYEQYF
TRBV27,TRBJ1-2,CASSLGLGQGMGGYTF
TRBV5-1,TRBJ2-1,CASSSAMGLIAEQFF
TRBV7-7,TRBJ2-5,CASSLFGTGQETQYF
TRBV6-6,TRBJ2-6,CASSTRTGSGANVLTF
TRBV11-2,TRBJ1-2,CASSLGQDSWGYTF
TRBV5-5,TRBJ1-2,CASSFYRGGYTF
TRBV5-1,TRBJ1-2,CASSPTPGGKVSNYGYTF
TRBV7-9,TRBJ2-5,CASSYTDRGSRETQYF
TRBV10-3,TRBJ2-7,CAISEGLAAEQYF
TRBV20-1,TRBJ2-1,CSASNNEQFF
TRBV18,TRBJ2-7,CASSQGLSLEQYF
TRBV6-5,TRBJ1-2,CASSYRGGNYGYTF
TRBV19,TRBJ2-6,CASLPGSSGANVLTF
TRBV10-3,TRBJ1-5,CAISEGDRDSQPQHF
TRBV5-1,TRBJ2-7,CASSHYTGYEQYF
TRBV2,TRBJ1-1,CASSERQTYTMNTEAFF
TRBV6-5,TRBJ2-1,CASSYSETGVAEQFF
TRBV5-1,TRBJ1-3,CASSTGQGTGNTIYF
TRBV11-2,TRBJ2-7,CASSLIQGQYEQYF
TRBV7-2,TRBJ2-1,CASSSTGHLSYNEQFF
TRBV5-1,TRBJ2-1,CASSLGAGGPSNEQFF
TRBV5-1,TRBJ1-4,CASSLEGGANEKLFF
TRBV9,TRBJ2-7,CASSVFEGVRDEQYF
TRBV6-1,TRBJ1-1,CASSDLKDRETEAFF
TRBV15,TRBJ2-1,CATSREGRGQFF
TRBV4-1,TRBJ2-7,CASSQGLAGNNYEQYF
TRBV5-1,TRBJ1-2,CASSLALTGYYGYTF
TRBV5-1,TRBJ1-2,CASSLTQGLGGYTF
TRBV29-1,TRBJ1-1,CSVAGQPSTEAFF
TRBV7-6,TRBJ2-1,CASSLFSGGGNEQFF
TRBV29-1,TRBJ2-2,CSVEDRGTQTGELFF
TRBV11-2,TRBJ2-7,CASSLVAATNEQYF
TRBV19,TRBJ2-1,CASSIQDRGPDEQFF
TRBV28,TRBJ1-1,CASRQGGGRSGTEAFF
TRBV6-6,TRBJ2-1,CASSGTSGRANEQFF
TRBV19,TRBJ2-7,CASSIAGLAPYEQYF
TRBV14,TRBJ1-2,CASSQDRGRGQGYTF
TRBV19,TRBJ1-2,CASSKGQGFYGYTF
TRBV30,TRBJ1-1,CAWSEWTGENTEAFF
TRBV18,TRBJ1-5,CASSASGLDNQPQHF
TRBV9,TRBJ1-4,CASSVALTTGGREKLFF
TRBV4-1,TRBJ2-7,CASSQVLRARSYEQYF
TRBV5-5,TRBJ1-5,CASSLLRENQPQHF